This T cell receptor (beta chain) was retrieved from a study of TIL therapy for anti-PD-1-resistant metastatic lung cancer. About the study: By whole-exome sequencing, median non-synonymous tumor mutation burden was over 1.2 mutations per megabase. Study-wide findings and caveats: The baseline peripheral repertoire was partially replaced by infused TIL clonotypes that later decayed.

Time point given: pre-treatment sample, taken before nivolumab and TIL therapy. Enrollment ran from October 2017 to early 2020. As for this clone: Its specificity is not known.

The libraries were made with immunoSEQ v3. Each library reached roughly 2 million read pairs, or roughly 4.5-6.5 million at deep level. Profiling relied on immunoSEQ multiplex PCR, and the TCRdb table lists in-frame clones only, not all of them. The table records tens of thousands of clones, roughly 79% of them present only once. V lost 4 bases, J lost 7 bases, and 12 bases lay in between. Per the germline V gene, CDR1 is GTSNPN and CDR2 is SVGIG (reference sequence). This CDR3 region has 12 residues. This chain connects TRBV30 to TRBJ2-3; no clear D. The TCR originated in a person aged 25 to 85 with non-small cell lung cancer. The sequencing here drew on blood, taken at baseline. For the CDR3, the DNA is TGTGCCTGGACCCCTGGGCAACATACGCAGTATTTT. Amino acids: CAWTPGQHTQYF.